This TCR beta chain was found in a study of T cell responses to AZD1222 COVID-19 vaccine. Overall study findings and caveats: White British ancestry dominated among donors, who included more females, and clonal diversity was possibly underestimated.

Comments on this clone: Its antigen is undetermined.

Repertoires were generated with immunoSEQ multiplex PCR, while TCRdb's copy carries only in-frame clones and drops some. The profile shows about 110,000 clones, roughly 87% of them singletons. Trimming cost V 4 bases and J 5 bases; bases outside gene matches: 7. CDR3 length: 16 amino acids. Per the germline V gene, CDR1 is SGHTS and CDR2 is YDEGEE. The chain links TRBV5-8 to TRBJ1-4; TRBD1 matches at 11 bases. The source material was peripheral blood, sampled on day 0 of MenACWY control vaccination. The receptor was derived from an adult in good health. Here the CDR3 reads CASSPGQGAVNEKLFF. For the CDR3, the DNA is TGTGCCAGCAGCCCAGGACAGGGGGCGGTCAATGAAAAACTGTTTTTT.